The entry below gives a single T cell receptor beta chain sequence along with its context. Its target is unknown. Some clones are missing from TCRdb's copy, which holds only in-frame ones; the method was immunoSEQ multiplex PCR. The table records 100,000 to 150,000 clones, around 90% of them present only once. The source of the sample is a study of T cell responses to AZD1222 COVID-19 vaccine. Study-level points and caveats: The donors showed a predominance of white British ancestry and of females, with possible underestimation of clonal diversity.

Germline CDR1 reads MNHEY; CDR2 reads SMNVEV (reference sequence). Trimming cost V 2 bases and J 7 bases; bases outside gene matches: 2. This CDR3 comprises 14 residues. The sequence derives from an adult in good health. The rearrangement links TRBV27 to TRBJ2-3; 11 nucleotides line up with TRBD2. Sequenced here: peripheral blood, sampled on day 0 of MenACWY control vaccination. The DNA of the CDR3 is TGTGCCAGCAGTTTAACTAGCGGGAGATATACGCAGTATTTT. It translates to CASSLTSGRYTQYF.